One sample yielded the 22 T cell receptor beta chains listed below, sequenced in a study of blood T cell repertoires in COVID-19. Repertoires were generated with immunoSEQ multiplex PCR, while TCRdb's copy carries only in-frame clones and drops some. The table shows more than 90,000 clones, with more than 75% occurring only once. Sequencing was done on a sample of peripheral blood. Receptors were obtained from a man aged 35-49 years with acute or convalescent COVID-19.

The chain has TRBV19 and TRBJ2-7, with D possibly TRBD2 on 6 matching bases. Per the germline V gene, CDR1 is LNHDA and CDR2 is SQIVND (reference sequence). There are 14 residues in the CDR3. V was cut by 4 bases and J by 2 bases, with 12 bases left in between. CDR3 coding DNA: TGTGCCAGTAGTACTCAGGGAGGCCCCTACGAGCAGTACTTC. Translation: CASSTQGGPYEQYF.

V and J are TRBV7-7 and TRBJ2-3, with 7 bases that match TRBD1. CDR1 SSHAT and CDR2 FNYEAQ come from the germline V gene (reference sequence). The CDR3 totals 15 residues. J was trimmed by 5 bases and V by 5 bases; bases with no gene match: 10. The CDR3 DNA sequence: TGTGCCAGCAGCGGGGGACAGTTCGGACTAGATACGCAGTATTTT. Amino acid sequence: CASSGGQFGLDTQYF.

The chain employs TRBV30 and TRBJ1-5, with D hard to call. V was trimmed by 4 bases and J by 4 bases, leaving 14 bases between them. The CDR3 covers 14 residues. Per the germline V gene, CDR1 is GTSNPN and CDR2 is SVGIG (reference sequence). This chain's CDR3 is CAWTPGSGNQPQHF. The CDR3 DNA is TGTGCCTGGACCCCAGGTTCGGGGAATCAGCCCCAGCATTTT.

With regard to this clone: A junction end diverges from the germline sequence, so it may reflect a read error. The V call is TRBV18, the J call TRBJ2-7; TRBD1 matches at 9 bases. CDR3 size: 10 residues. Germline CDR1 KGHSH, CDR2 LQKENI. The CDR3 coding sequence is TGCCGGGACAGGGCCTACGAGCAGTACTTC. Translated: CRDRAYEQYF.

This clone was seen only a few times. V gene TRBV27 combines with J gene TRBJ1-1, with D perhaps TRBD1 (5 bases). CDR1 is MNHEY and CDR2 is SMNVEV in the germline V gene (reference sequence). The CDR3 has 13 amino acids. Trimming cost V 5 bases and J 5 bases, with 12 bases left between them. CDR3 sequence: CASSLRGGTEAFF. CDR3 nucleotides: TGTGCCAGCAGTCTGCGGGGGGGTACTGAAGCTTTCTTT.

This clone was picked up one time. The chain uses TRBV6-5 and TRBJ1-2, with 10 nucleotides matching TRBD1. The CDR3 spans 15 residues. Looked up from germline, CDR1 is MNHEY and CDR2 is SVGAGI. V dropped 7 bases and J dropped 8; count of bases not matched to a gene: 13. CDR3 in amino acids: CASTAIGTGDRGYTF. Here the CDR3 DNA reads TGTGCCAGCACCGCCATCGGGACAGGGGACCGAGGCTACACCTTC.

The CDR3 DNA is TGCGCCAGCAGCTTGGAGCAGGGGAGTTTCGTCGCCTACACCTTC. Amino acids: CASSLEQGSFVAYTF. The chain is built from TRBV5-1 and TRBJ1-2; D is possibly TRBD1 (6 bases). Germline CDR1 SGHRS, CDR2 YFSETQ. The germline V and J ends were trimmed by 0 bases and 10 bases, with 19 bases remaining between them. The CDR3 sequence is 15 residues long.

This chain joins TRBV2 and TRBJ2-5; maybe TRBD2 (6 bases). Looked up from germline, CDR1 is SNHLY and CDR2 is FYNNEI. Trimming pared 3 bases from V and 4 bases from J, leaving 9 bases between. The CDR3 has 13 amino acids. The chain's CDR3 is CASSETRRETQYF. In DNA form, the CDR3 reads TGTGCCAGCAGTGAGACTAGGAGAGAGACCCAGTACTTC. The whole variable domain, filled in from reference TRBV2 and TRBJ2-5, reads EPEVTQTPSHQVTQMGQEVILRCVPISNHLYFYWYRQILGQKVEFLVSFYNNEISEKSEIFDDQFSVERPDGSNFTLKIRSTKLEDSAMYFCASSETRRETQYFGPGTRLLVL.

This sequence joins TRBV18 and TRBJ2-1; no definite D call. V was trimmed by 2 bases and J by 7 bases, leaving 12 bases between them. The CDR3 has 14 residues. Germline CDR1 and CDR2: KGHSH and LQKENI. Written as DNA, the CDR3 is TGTGCCAGCTCACCATCAACTTCAAGTAATGAGCAGTTCTTC. Protein sequence: CASSPSTSSNEQFF. The full variable domain, completed using reference TRBV18 and TRBJ2-1, is NAGVMQNPRHLVRRRGQEARLRCSPMKGHSHVYWYRQLPEEGLKFMVYLQKENIIDESGMPKERFSAEFPKEGPSILRIQQVVRGDSAAYFCASSPSTSSNEQFFGPGTRLTVL.

V gene TRBV4-1 combines with J gene TRBJ2-3; 8 bases line up with TRBD2. Germline V lookup: CDR1 MGHRA, CDR2 YSYEKL. The V and J ends lost 4 bases and 2 bases, in that order; junction bases with no gene match: 8. This CDR3 has 16 amino acids. CDR3: CASSLRSGGLTDTQYF. In DNA, the CDR3 is TGCGCCAGCAGCCTCCGGAGCGGGGGCCTCACAGATACGCAGTATTTT.

The gene calls are TRBV27 and TRBJ1-1, with 8 bases identical to TRBD1. The trim removed 6 bases at V and 6 bases at J, leaving 9 bases unmatched. Germline CDR1 and CDR2: MNHEY and SMNVEV (reference sequence). The CDR3 is 14 amino acids. The CDR3 coding sequence is TGTGCCAGCAGCTCAGGGGGCGCATTATCTGAAGCTTTCTTT. Translation: CASSSGGALSEAFF.

This chain uses TRBV27 with TRBJ1-6; no firm D call. The germline V gene has CDR1 MNHEY and CDR2 SMNVEV (reference sequence). Trimming took 5 bases from V and 10 from J, leaving 15 bases between them. The CDR3 runs 14 residues. CDR3 amino acids: CASSNLGVESPLHF. The CDR3, as DNA: TGTGCCAGCAGTAATCTCGGGGTGGAGTCACCCCTCCACTTT.

CDR3: CASSEQDQETQYF. CDR3 DNA: TGTGCCAGCAGTGAACAGGACCAAGAGACCCAGTACTTC. The V call is TRBV25-1, the J call TRBJ2-5; D is undetermined. Germline V gene sequence: CDR1 MGHDK, CDR2 SYGVNS. This CDR3 is 13 amino acids long. Trimming left V 2 bases short and J 0 bases short, with 4 bases between.

This chain uses TRBV6-5 with TRBJ2-5; 8 bases match TRBD1. Per germline, CDR1 MNHEY and CDR2 SVGAGI. The CDR3 is 15 amino acids. The trim removed 6 bases at V and 2 bases at J, leaving 8 bases unmatched. The CDR3 protein is CASRIDRGGQETQYF. CDR3 coding DNA: TGTGCCAGCAGAATCGACAGGGGTGGTCAAGAGACCCAGTACTTC.

The V call is TRBV5-4, the J call TRBJ1-3; D remains ambiguous. V lost 1 base to trimming and J lost 0 bases, with 8 bases between them. Germline assignment: CDR1 SGHNT and CDR2 YYREEE (reference sequence). The CDR3 extends over 15 amino acids. CDR3 bases: TGTGCCAGCAGCTTGCGGACTCTCTCTGGAAACACCATATATTTT. Translated: CASSLRTLSGNTIYF.

V is TRBV18 and J is TRBJ1-4; 9 bases line up with TRBD1. V shed 3 bases, J shed 0 bases, and the junction held 8 bases outside the gene matches. This CDR3 comprises 18 residues. From germline, CDR1 is KGHSH and CDR2 LQKENI. CDR3 sequence reads: CASSPPGQGMATNEKLFF. In DNA form, the CDR3 reads TGTGCCAGCTCACCTCCGGGACAGGGAATGGCAACTAATGAAAAACTGTTTTTT.

This chain joins TRBV19 and TRBJ1-2; a weak D match, TRBD1 (5 bases). The germline V gene encodes CDR1 LNHDA and CDR2 SQIVND (reference sequence). This CDR3 contains 14 residues. V lost 5 bases and J 0 bases, leaving 10 bases between the germline ends. The CDR3 sequence: CASSADRANYGYTF. DNA of the CDR3: TGTGCCAGTAGTGCTGACAGAGCTAACTATGGCTACACCTTC.

V and J are TRBV11-2 and TRBJ2-5, with 7 bases aligning to TRBD2. Per the germline V gene, CDR1 is SGHAT and CDR2 is FQNNGV. The V and J ends lost 5 bases and 3 bases, in that order; junction bases with no gene match: 9. The length of the CDR3 is 15 residues. The CDR3 protein is CASSIYGTTKETQYF. The CDR3 DNA sequence: TGTGCCAGCAGCATATACGGGACTACGAAAGAGACCCAGTACTTC.

The V call is TRBV4-1, the J call TRBJ1-3; no firm D call. This CDR3 is built from 15 residues. In germline, CDR1 is MGHRA, CDR2 YSYEKL. Trimming stripped 3 bases from V and 0 bases from J, with 9 bases between. For the CDR3, the DNA is TGCGCCAGCAGCCAGAGGCAGTTCTCTGGAAACACCATATATTTT. This codes for CASSQRQFSGNTIYF.

This clone was recorded only once. The chain has TRBV7-6 and TRBJ1-1, with TRBD1 identical over 7 bases. The V and J ends lost 4 bases and 0 bases, in that order; junction bases with no gene match: 5. Germline V gene lookup returns CDR1 SGHVS and CDR2 FNYEAQ. The length of the CDR3 is 15 residues. CDR3 coding DNA: TGTGCCAGCAGCTCATCAGGGGGTTTGAACACTGAAGCTTTCTTT. It is translated as CASSSSGGLNTEAFF.

This chain joins TRBV2 and TRBJ2-2; tentatively, D is TRBD1 (6 bases). V was shortened by 8 bases and J by 1 base, with 8 bases between the two germline ends. This CDR3 contains 13 residues. Germline CDR1 reads SNHLY; CDR2 reads FYNNEI. The CDR3 is CASYRVNTGELFF. In DNA, the CDR3 is TGTGCCAGCTACAGGGTGAACACCGGGGAGCTGTTTTTT.

V is TRBV19 and J is TRBJ1-1; perhaps TRBD1 as D (6 bases). In germline, CDR1 is LNHDA, CDR2 SQIVND (reference sequence). This CDR3 has 15 amino acids. V lost 0 bases and J lost 1, with 9 bases in between. CDR3 protein: CASSIEARGNTEAFF. CDR3 coding DNA: TGTGCCAGTAGTATAGAGGCCAGGGGGAACACTGAAGCTTTCTTT.